The 10 T cell receptor beta chains given below trace back to one sample, sequenced in a study of blood T cell repertoires in COVID-19. The assay was immunoSEQ multiplex PCR, and TCRdb's table has in-frame clones only and misses some. The repertoire holds 55,000 to 75,000 clones, with 80% to 85% as singletons. Source material: peripheral blood. The source is an older man with acute or convalescent COVID-19.

The V gene is TRBV11-3, the J gene TRBJ2-2; D call uncertain. This CDR3 has 14 residues. Germline CDR1 is SGHNT and CDR2 is YENEEA. Trimming left V 5 bases short and J 4 bases short, with 11 bases between. CDR3 region: CASSADIITGELFF. In DNA, the CDR3 is TGTGCCAGCAGCGCCGACATTATCACCGGGGAGCTGTTTTTT. Complete variable domain (other parts from reference TRBV11-3 and TRBJ2-2): EAGVVQSPRYKIIEKKQPVAFWCNPISGHNTLYWYLQNLGQGPELLIRYENEEAVDDSQLPKDRFSAERLKGVDSTLKIQPAELGDSAVYLCASSADIITGELFFGEGSRLTVL.

The chain carries TRBV29-1 and TRBJ1-1, with D possibly TRBD1 on 5 matching bases. Trimming pared 4 bases from V and 2 bases from J, leaving 11 bases between. The CDR3 runs 13 residues. Germline V gene sequence: CDR1 SQVTM, CDR2 ANQGSEA. This CDR3 reads CSVVDRGNTEAFF. The DNA for the CDR3 is TGCAGCGTTGTTGATAGGGGTAACACTGAAGCTTTCTTT.

The chain joins TRBV19 to TRBJ1-5; no clear D. Germline V gene lookup returns CDR1 LNHDA and CDR2 SQIVND (reference sequence). Trimming left V 9 bases short and J 5 bases short, with 5 bases between. The CDR3 spans 10 residues. The CDR3 protein is CASNYQPQHF. In DNA form, the CDR3 reads TGTGCCAGCAATTATCAGCCCCAGCATTTT. Drawing the rest from reference TRBV19 and TRBJ1-5, the complete variable domain is DGGITQSPKYLFRKEGQNVTLSCEQNLNHDAMYWYRQDPGQGLRLIYYSQIVNDFQKGDIAEGYSVSREKKESFPLTVTSAQKNPTAFYLCASNYQPQHFGDGTRLSIL.

The rearrangement uses TRBV6-4 and TRBJ2-3, with 11 bases aligning to TRBD1. The CDR3 has 17 residues. Trimming cost V 5 bases and J 1 base; bases outside gene matches: 8. Germline V gene lookup returns CDR1 MRHNA and CDR2 SNTAGT. CDR3 amino acids: CASSSSGTGGGTDTQYF. CDR3 nucleotides: TGTGCCAGCAGTTCCTCCGGGACAGGGGGGGGCACAGATACGCAGTATTTT.

The chain couples TRBV5-1 to TRBJ2-7; the D gene is possibly TRBD2 (6 bases). The CDR3 runs 17 residues. Germline V gene lookup returns CDR1 SGHRS and CDR2 YFSETQ. Trimming left V 0 bases short and J 5 bases short, with 21 bases between. The CDR3 protein is CASSLARPGREVHEQYF. The CDR3 nucleotides are TGCGCCAGCAGCTTGGCCCGCCCGGGCAGGGAGGTCCACGAGCAGTACTTC. Full variable domain (outside the CDR3, taken from reference TRBV5-1 and TRBJ2-7): KAGVTQTPRYLIKTRGQQVTLSCSPISGHRSVSWYQQTPGQGLQFLFEYFSETQRNKGNFPGRFSGRQFSNSRSEMNVSTLELGDSALYLCASSLARPGREVHEQYFGPGTRLTVT.

The CDR3 nucleotides are TGTGCCAGCAGCCCTGACAGGGTTTATGGCTACACCTTC. This sequence encodes CASSPDRVYGYTF. The V call is TRBV7-2, the J call TRBJ1-2; 7 bases are a match to TRBD1. The length of the CDR3 is 13 residues. The germline V gene encodes CDR1 SGHTA and CDR2 FQGNSA. J was trimmed by 5 bases and V by 5 bases; bases with no gene match: 5.

The chain joins TRBV25-1 to TRBJ1-2, with 7 positions matching TRBD1. This CDR3 is built from 14 residues. Looked up from germline, CDR1 is MGHDK and CDR2 is SYGVNS. V gave up 7 bases and J gave up 2 bases; unmatched junction bases: 7. CDR3 sequence (DNA): TGTGCCAGCATAGCAGCAGGGGGGAACTATGGCTACACCTTC. It codes for CASIAAGGNYGYTF.

V is TRBV30 and J is TRBJ2-2; the D gene is possibly TRBD1 (5 bases). This CDR3 comprises 14 residues. V was clipped by 0 bases and J by 5 bases, with 10 bases between them. The V gene's germline CDR1 is GTSNPN and CDR2 SVGIG (reference sequence). CDR3 residues: CAWSVNRRTGELFF. In DNA form, the CDR3 reads TGTGCCTGGAGTGTAAACAGGCGAACCGGGGAGCTGTTTTTT.

The J gene is TRBJ1-2, the V gene TRBV5-4; D is ambiguous. Germline loops: CDR1 SGHNT, CDR2 YYREEE (reference sequence). With 2 bases removed from V and 3 bases from J, the gap between germline ends came to 11 bases. The CDR3 contains 14 residues. CDR3 loop: CASSFGGRDYGYTF. The CDR3 DNA sequence: TGTGCCAGCAGCTTCGGAGGGCGCGACTATGGCTACACCTTC.

The chain employs TRBV28 and TRBJ2-3; D is unresolved. Germline lookup yields CDR1 MDHEN and CDR2 SYDVKM. CDR3 length equals 17 residues. The V end lost 0 bases, the J end lost 0 bases, and 13 bases lay between the germline ends. CDR3 nucleotide sequence: TGTGCCAGCAGTTTATGGGCAGTCGGCGGAAGCACAGATACGCAGTATTTT. It is translated as CASSLWAVGGSTDTQYF.